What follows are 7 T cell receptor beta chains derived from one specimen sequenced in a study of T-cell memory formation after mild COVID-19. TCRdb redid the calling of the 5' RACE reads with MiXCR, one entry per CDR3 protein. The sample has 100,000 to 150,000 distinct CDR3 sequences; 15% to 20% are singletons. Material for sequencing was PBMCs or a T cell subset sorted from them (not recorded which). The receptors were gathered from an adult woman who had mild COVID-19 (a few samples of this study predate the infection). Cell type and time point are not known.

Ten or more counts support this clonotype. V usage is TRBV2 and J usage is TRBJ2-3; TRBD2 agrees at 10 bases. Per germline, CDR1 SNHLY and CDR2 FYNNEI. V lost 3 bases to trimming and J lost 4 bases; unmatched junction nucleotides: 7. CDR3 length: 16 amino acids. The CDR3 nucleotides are TGTGCCAGCAGTGAGGGGATAGCGGGAGGACCAGATACGCAGTATTTT. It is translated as CASSEGIAGGPDTQYF.

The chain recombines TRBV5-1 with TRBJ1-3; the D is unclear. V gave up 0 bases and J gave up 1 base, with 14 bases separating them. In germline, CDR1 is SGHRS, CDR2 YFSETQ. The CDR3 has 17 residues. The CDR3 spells CASSLAAAGSSGNTIYF. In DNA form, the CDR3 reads TGCGCCAGCAGCTTGGCCGCGGCAGGATCATCTGGAAACACCATATATTTT.

The DNA for the CDR3 is TGCGCCAGCAGCCAAGGGACAGGGGATTTCTACGAGCAGTACTTC. Encoded protein: CASSQGTGDFYEQYF. The chain links TRBV5-1 to TRBJ2-7; 10 bases align to TRBD1. CDR1 is SGHRS, CDR2 YFSETQ, per germline. Trimming took 4 bases from V and 3 from J; bases not matched to a gene: 7. The CDR3 loop spans 15 amino acids.

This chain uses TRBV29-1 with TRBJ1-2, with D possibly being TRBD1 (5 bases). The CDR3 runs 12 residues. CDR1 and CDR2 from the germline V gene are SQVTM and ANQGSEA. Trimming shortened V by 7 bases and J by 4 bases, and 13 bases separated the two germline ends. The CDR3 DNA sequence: TGCAGCGGGGATTTAAGGGGCTATGGCTACACCTTC. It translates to CSGDLRGYGYTF.

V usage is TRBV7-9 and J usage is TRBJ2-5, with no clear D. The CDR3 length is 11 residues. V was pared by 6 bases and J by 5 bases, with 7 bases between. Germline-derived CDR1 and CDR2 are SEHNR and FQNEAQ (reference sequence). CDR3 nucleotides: TGTGCCAGCAGGCTAGACGAGACCCAGTACTTC. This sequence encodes CASRLDETQYF.

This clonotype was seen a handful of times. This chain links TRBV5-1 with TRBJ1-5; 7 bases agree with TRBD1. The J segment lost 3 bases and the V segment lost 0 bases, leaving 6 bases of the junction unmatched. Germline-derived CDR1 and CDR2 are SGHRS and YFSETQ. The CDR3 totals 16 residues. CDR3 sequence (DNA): TGCGCCAGCAGCTTGGGTGACAGGGAATCCAATCAGCCCCAGCATTTT. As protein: CASSLGDRESNQPQHF.

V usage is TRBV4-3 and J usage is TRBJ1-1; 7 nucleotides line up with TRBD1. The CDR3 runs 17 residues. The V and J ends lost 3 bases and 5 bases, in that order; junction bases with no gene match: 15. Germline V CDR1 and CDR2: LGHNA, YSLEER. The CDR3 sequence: CASSQKVGGGAGTEAFF. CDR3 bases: TGCGCCAGCAGCCAGAAGGTAGGAGGGGGCGCAGGGACTGAAGCTTTCTTT.